In this sample, the clone carrying this TCR beta chain turned up many times. What it binds is unknown. The CDR3 is 15 residues long. Trimming took off 0 bases at V and 1 base at J, with 10 bases between the two ends. CDR1 is SGHRS, CDR2 YFSETQ, per germline. TCRdb passed the PCR reads through MiXCR, listing each CDR3 protein once. This table has roughly 630,000 distinct CDR3 sequences, about 25% appearing once. This record belongs to a study of molecular identifiers for immune sequencing clone quantification. Study observations and caveats: Same-barcode identical TCR molecules could make highly expanded clones look smaller than they are. Reports indicate spiked Jurkat TCR RNA from one cell could be found among 900,000 to 1,000,000 naive cells.

This clonotype was sampled from a human donor in good health. Some libraries in this study had Jurkat cell RNA spiked in. Sequencing was carried out using naive CD8+ T cells from blood, with Jurkat cell RNA spiked in. As to subset: FACS-sorted CD8+CD4-CCR7+CD45RA+ naive T cells. This chain connects TRBV5-1 to TRBJ2-5; D is undetermined. The CDR3 coding sequence is TGCGCCAGCAGCTTGGAGAGTGGGTTCCAAGAGACCCAGTACTTC. Translation gives CASSLESGFQETQYF.